Listed here is a single T cell receptor (beta chain). The antigen is undetermined. One entry per CDR3 protein results from TCRdb running MiXCR on the reads. The table lists some 270,000 distinct CDR3 sequences, more than 15% of them singletons. V was clipped by 10 bases and J by 1 base; unmatched bases: 6. This CDR3 comprises 13 residues. Germline values: CDR1 MNHEY, CDR2 SVGAGI. The source of the sample is a study of T cell repertoires in cytomegalovirus infection. Study-wide background: Public signatures in TCR beta pointed to CMV infection and matching HLA type.

Study-wide findings and caveats: Identification of carriers of CMV plus the relevant HLA was achieved through cumulative public TCR beta family frequency. CMV-specific TCR beta clonotypes restricted by HLA-C dominated the ex vivo response.

V usage is TRBV6-5 and J usage is TRBJ1-1; TRBD1 aligns across 7 bases. The specimen was CD8+ T cells from PBMCs. The clonotype originates from a human donor in good health (CMV status not recorded). Some clones in this sample may be carry-over from other donors' samples. The CDR3 sequence: CANPQGGNTEAFF. CDR3 sequence (DNA): TGTGCCAACCCTCAGGGGGGGAACACTGAAGCTTTCTTT.